This TCR beta chain was recorded in a study of T-cell memory formation after mild COVID-19. Turning to the study itself: There were largely donor-specific TCR clusters.

Findings and caveats of the study: Day 15 to 85 contractors were CD4/CD8 balanced; later expanders leaned CD4+. Shrinking CD4+ clones resided mostly in CM and EM, and CD8+ ones in EMRA.

In regard to this clonotype: Its antigen is undetermined.

cDNA libraries for TCR alpha and TCR beta, carrying sample barcodes and UMIs, came from 5'RACE with constant-segment primers. TCRdb independently ran MiXCR on the 5' RACE reads; one entry per CDR3 protein. The sample consists of 300,000 to 400,000 distinct CDR3 sequences, more than 15% of them appearing once. This CDR3 comprises 14 residues. The germline V gene encodes CDR1 DFQATT and CDR2 SNEGSKA (reference sequence). The V and J ends lost 3 bases and 3 bases respectively, with 11 bases between them. V usage is TRBV20-1 and J usage is TRBJ2-2, with D unresolved. The clonotype was recovered from a man between 18 and 29 years old who had mild COVID-19 (a few samples of this study predate the infection). Cell type and time point are not known. What was sequenced was PBMCs or a T cell subset sorted from them (not recorded which). The CDR3, as DNA: TGCAGTGCTAGGGCTCCGCCGTACACCGGGGAGCTGTTTTTT. Its protein product is CSARAPPYTGELFF.